The sequence of this TCR beta chain was determined in a study of cytomegalovirus exposure and HLA in healthy donors. Study-level information: Most genotyped donors, around four fifths of 300 to 400, had Caucasian-associated genetic ancestry.

Study-wide points: Common viral pathogens (according to a later analysis) appeared linked to several of the most significant clusters. Most sequenced TCRs were rare (though some public TCRs occurred in many donors).

The CDR3 is 13 residues long. The V gene's germline CDR1 is SQVTM and CDR2 ANQGSEA. Trimming pared 5 bases from V and 6 bases from J, leaving 16 bases between. Both 60 Vbeta primers and 13 Jbeta primers went into the PCR. Sequencing used immunoSEQ multiplex PCR; TCRdb keeps in-frame clones, though not all of them. The sample has about 180,000 clones, 80% seen once. On this clone itself: Its antigen is unknown.

The source material was PBMCs. This TCR was sampled from a girl between 5 and 17 years old in good health and CMV-seropositive. The chain carries TRBV29-1 and TRBJ1-2; no definite D call. The CDR3 protein is CSVLLRTPNGYTF. In DNA form, the CDR3 reads TGCAGCGTTTTGTTGAGAACTCCCAATGGCTACACCTTC.